This T cell receptor (beta chain) appears in the sequencing data of a study of CD8 T cells in ankylosing spondylitis (dated by TCRdb to the late 2010s). Turning to the overall study: T cell receptor beta repertoires were profiled in healthy donors and ankylosing spondylitis patients so that disease-linked TCR variants could be found. Peripheral blood was sampled, and synovial fluid was also collected from ankylosing spondylitis patients. The full study cohort was made up of 25 ankylosing spondylitis patients and roughly 100 healthy donors. The full study reports these points: Blood from ankylosing spondylitis patients appeared to be characterized by a TCR beta motif made up of under ten highly homologous amino acid variants. The disease-linked clones had a CD8+ phenotype and were found at relatively low frequencies in peripheral blood. According to the report, matched synovial fluid samples from ankylosing spondylitis patients were significantly enriched for the disease-linked clones. Some motif variants were previously reported in synovial fluid and blood of reactive arthritis patients, suggesting common disease-initiation mechanisms.

The germline V gene supplies CDR1 SGHTA and CDR2 FQGNSA. There are 14 amino acids in the CDR3, from cysteine to phenylalanine inclusive. Of all the DNA, just the CDR3 is kept, 42 bases in frame from base 1. Trimming costs V 5 bases and J 6 bases, and their ends lie 13 bases apart. The listed sequencing device is Illumina MiSeq. Quantitative 5'-RACE with molecular barcodes was the method used to prepare the TCR beta libraries. On the study's bioinformatics: Disease-linked TCR variants were identified with a new computational method built on a probabilistic model of VDJ rearrangement. Clones were called with MiXCR by TCRdb after fastp trimmed the public reads at Q25, and only in-frame beta chains were retained. Each entry is one CDR3 protein sequence, shown with its most common DNA and genes. The V and J calls here are based on TCRdb, not the publication. A total of approximately 17,000 distinct CDR3 sequences appear in this sample, roughly 8.2% of them only once. The ten largest clones take up around a third of the sample.

Judged by its sample share, this clonotype qualifies as medium-sized (0.01 to 0.1%). What this receptor recognizes is not known. Base qualities are missing; no much larger clone stands one base away. The clonotype originates from a male donor with ankylosing spondylitis or in good health (not recorded which). Sequencing input: blood. The V and J genes are TRBV7-2 and TRBJ2-2; TRBD2 is perhaps the D gene, given 5 matching bases. The sequence in DNA is TGTGCCAGCAGCCGCGGGCCACTTGCCGGGGAGCTGTTTTTT. Translated, this gives CASSRGPLAGELFF.